This T cell receptor (beta chain) is drawn from a study of post-analysis software for immune sequencing data (dated by TCRdb to about 2015). As for the study more broadly: Disease courses on record covered relapsing-remitting, secondary progressive and progressive-relapsing multiple sclerosis, though some patients had no subtype annotation. The patient repertoires were set against under 13 previously published healthy control repertoires from donors whose ages ranged from roughly 6 to 27 years. A subset of samples was prepared in parallel using single-end sample barcoding, then pooled and co-amplified after Illumina adapter ligation.

The library was obtained by PCR. The data were produced on an Illumina HiSeq 2500. To reduce PCR and sequencing biases, unique molecular identifiers were incorporated into the TCR beta cDNA libraries. Around 500,000 cDNA molecules were obtained for every 1 to 10 million input T cells, so each molecule roughly corresponded to one T cell. The patient libraries were prepared and sequenced using the same protocol as the earlier healthy control dataset. Samples belonging to the same batch were prepared together, multiplexed and sequenced on a shared HiSeq lane. The authors processed their data as follows. MIGEC handled the raw barcoded reads, throwing out single-read molecular identifier groups before consensus assembly and CDR3 extraction. VDJtools was used for post-analysis of the clonotype tables, with diversity normalized by down-sampling every dataset to the smallest sample size. In repertoire overlap clustering, CDR3 amino acid sequences, but not nucleotide sequences, were matched to correct batch-related cross-sample contamination. TCRdb reran the public reads through fastp at Q25 and MiXCR, keeping productive beta chains. Rows merge per CDR3 protein into single entries with the most common DNA and genes. TCRdb's processing, not the authors', yielded these V and J calls. A total of 700,000 to 900,000 distinct CDR3 sequences appear in this sample, about 45% of them only once. The ten largest clonotypes hold roughly 4.4% of the sample.

TCR beta repertoires were profiled from peripheral blood of 10 to 15 young patients with multiple sclerosis to demonstrate the VDJtools post-analysis software. The patients with multiple sclerosis were children and adolescents between roughly 6 and 16 years of age. V ends up 0 bases short and J 9 bases short, with an unmatched junction base count of 8. Counted from cysteine to phenylalanine, this CDR3 has 15 amino acids. Kept here is only the CDR3 DNA, which spans 45 bases and is read in frame from base 1. The germline V gene yields SGDLS for CDR1 and YYNGEE for CDR2. With respect to this clonotype: Its antigen specificity is not known. The input lacks base qualities; no much larger clone sits a single base away.

Results the study describes overall, beyond this receptor: Strong co-clustering of samples prepared in the same batch was shown by direct clustering with F measure, prompting a batch-effect correction. Patients showed significantly higher frequencies than controls for a handful of TRBV segments, among them TRBV5-6, TRBV5-1 and TRBV20-1. The control group was slightly older than the multiple sclerosis patient group. Compared with controls, multiple sclerosis patients had significantly lower normalized Chao1 diversity, a finding suggesting substantial peripheral T-cell clonal expansion.

The sequence joins TRBV9 to TRBJ2-3; TRBD2 lines up with 9 middle nucleotides. The clonotype was recovered from a girl between 5 and 17 years old with multiple sclerosis. Sequencing used blood. The CDR3 has the sequence CASSVVSGRIETQYF. The DNA reads TGTGCCAGCAGCGTAGTTAGCGGGAGAATAGAAACGCAGTATTTT. Outside the CDR3, residues come from the reference TRBV9 and TRBJ2-3 proteins, so the full variable domain is: DSGVTQTPKHLITATGQRVTLRCSPRSGDLSVYWYQQSLDQGLQFLIQYYNGEERAKGNILERFSAQQFPDLHSELNLSSLELGDSALYFCASSVVSGRIETQYFGPGTRLTVL.